Presented here are 12 T cell receptor beta chains from one specimen sequenced in a study of cytomegalovirus exposure and HLA in healthy donors. The PCR was carried out with 60 Vbeta primers and 13 Jbeta primers. Measured with immunoSEQ multiplex PCR; TCRdb has only the in-frame clones, and not every one. Altogether about 140,000 clones are present, around 73% being singletons, with the ten largest covering around 14%. Sequenced sample: PBMCs. These receptors originate from a human donor in good health.

This clone is a singleton in its sample. V gene TRBV5-1 combines with J gene TRBJ1-1; tentative D call: TRBD1 (5 bases). The CDR3 contains 15 residues. Germline assignment: CDR1 SGHRS and CDR2 YFSETQ. Trimming cost V 0 bases and J 6 bases, with 15 bases left between them. CDR3: CASSLDPGSFSEAFF. The DNA of the CDR3 is TGCGCCAGCAGCTTGGATCCAGGGTCCTTCTCTGAAGCTTTCTTT.

This clone appeared a few times. The rearrangement joins TRBV6-5 to TRBJ2-1; 9 nucleotides agree with TRBD2. There are 14 residues in the CDR3. Germline CDR1 and CDR2: MNHEY and SVGAGI. V dropped 7 bases and J dropped 9; count of bases not matched to a gene: 10. The CDR3 sequence is CASTAASGVFEQFF. CDR3 bases: TGTGCCAGCACGGCGGCTAGCGGGGTTTTTGAGCAGTTCTTC.

Note on this clone: No conserved phenylalanine or tryptophan ends this CDR3, so it is likely a read error. This chain links TRBV29-1 with TRBJ2-7; possible D gene TRBD1, 6 bases. Germline lookup yields CDR1 SQVTM and CDR2 ANQGSEA. The V end was cut by 5 bases, the J end by 4 bases, with 12 bases between. The CDR3 sequence is 12 residues long. The CDR3 bases are TGCAGCGTTTCAAAACAGGGATACGAGCAGTACCTC. This encodes CSVSKQGYEQYL.

The sample holds a few counts of this clone. The chain joins TRBV6-6 to TRBJ1-3, with D uncertain. Germline V CDR1 and CDR2: MNHNY, SVGAGI (reference sequence). CDR3 length equals 15 residues. Deletions cut 3 bases from V and 0 bases from J, with 9 bases between. Here the CDR3 DNA reads TGTGCCAGCAGTTATGCAGACTCCTCTGGAAACACCATATATTTT. This codes for CASSYADSSGNTIYF.

This rearrangement joins TRBV30 to TRBJ1-5; D may be TRBD1 (6 bases). Germline CDR1 and CDR2: GTSNPN and SVGIG (reference sequence). V gave up 4 bases and J gave up 6 bases, with 19 bases separating them. The CDR3 loop spans 15 amino acids. The CDR3 sequence is CAWTGGGQGIQPQHF. The DNA of the CDR3 is TGTGCCTGGACAGGTGGTGGGCAGGGGATTCAGCCCCAGCATTTT.

This clone came up once. The gene calls are TRBV27 and TRBJ2-5, with D tentatively TRBD2 (6 bases). The J call may be wrong; the DNA end is better matched by TRBJ2-7. CDR1 is MNHEY and CDR2 is SMNVEV in the germline V gene (reference sequence). The CDR3 totals 13 residues. CDR3 sequence (DNA): TGTGCCAGCAGTTTGGAGGGACCCTACGAGCAGTACTTC. Translation: CASSLEGPYEQYF.

The chain uses TRBV6-1 and TRBJ1-1; TRBD1 agrees at 7 bases. The germline V gene encodes CDR1 MNHNS and CDR2 SASEGT. The CDR3 is 13 amino acids. The V gene end was trimmed by 5 bases and the J gene end by 10 bases; junction bases not matched to a gene: 10. The CDR3 region is CASSLDSRQGAFF. The CDR3 coding sequence is TGTGCCAGCAGTCTCGATTCCAGACAGGGAGCTTTCTTT.

The chain couples TRBV28 to TRBJ1-1, with D possibly matching TRBD1 (5 bases). The CDR3 has 16 amino acids. V was trimmed by 7 bases and J by 0 bases, leaving 18 bases between them. The V gene's germline CDR1 is MDHEN and CDR2 SYDVKM. In DNA, the CDR3 is TGTGCCAGCATCGTTCGACGCGGGGCGCTGAACACTGAAGCTTTCTTT. It translates to CASIVRRGALNTEAFF. The full variable domain, with the rest looked up from reference TRBV28 and TRBJ1-1, is DVKVTQSSRYLVKRTGEKVFLECVQDMDHENMFWYRQDPGLGLRLIYFSYDVKMKEKGDIPEGYSVSREKKERFSLILESASTNQTSMYLCASIVRRGALNTEAFFGQGTRLTVV.

The genes are TRBV9 and TRBJ2-7; D may be TRBD1 (6 bases). The CDR3 runs 14 residues. V shed 3 bases and J shed 0 bases, with 10 bases lying between them. Germline V CDR1 and CDR2: SGDLS, YYNGEE. CDR3 nucleotide sequence: TGTGCCAGCAGCGACCGGGACAACTCCTACGAGCAGTACTTC. Translated, it gives CASSDRDNSYEQYF.

In its sample, this clone was seen once. This chain links TRBV4-1 with TRBJ1-5, with 10 bases aligning to TRBD1. Germline values: CDR1 MGHRA, CDR2 YSYEKL. CDR3 length equals 15 residues. The V gene end was trimmed by 3 bases and the J gene end by 6 bases; junction bases not matched to a gene: 5. The CDR3 sequence is CASSHDRGRGQPQHF. CDR3 coding DNA: TGCGCCAGCAGCCACGACAGGGGGCGCGGTCAGCCCCAGCATTTT.

The chain carries TRBV7-9 and TRBJ2-5, with TRBD2 as a possible D gene (6 bases). V lost 4 bases to trimming and J lost 5 bases, with 14 bases between them. The CDR3 consists of 14 residues. In germline, CDR1 is SEHNR, CDR2 FQNEAQ (reference sequence). CDR3 in DNA: TGTGCCAGCAGCTCCCAGGAGGGTCGGGAGACCCAGTACTTC. Amino acids: CASSSQEGRETQYF.

The chain recombines TRBV30 with TRBJ2-7, with D possibly matching TRBD2 (6 bases). Germline CDR1 GTSNPN, CDR2 SVGIG (reference sequence). The CDR3 covers 13 residues. V gave up 1 base and J gave up 4 bases, with 11 bases separating them. CDR3 nucleotide sequence: TGTGCCTGGAGTGGGGGACTGAGATACGAGCAGTACTTC. It codes for CAWSGGLRYEQYF.